The 6 T cell receptor beta chains below all came from one sample that was sequenced in a study of CD8 T cells in ankylosing spondylitis. General observations from the study: Among TCR beta sequences, a motif of several highly homologous variants appeared characteristic of ankylosing spondylitis blood.

One entry per CDR3 protein results from TCRdb running MiXCR on the 5' RACE reads. The profile shows about 800,000 distinct CDR3 sequences, about 11% of them singletons. These receptors' antigens are unknown. The sample was blood, either unsorted or a sorted T cell fraction (not recorded which). All receptors come from a male donor with ankylosing spondylitis.

The CDR3 sequence: CASRVSTGAFF. DNA for the CDR3: TGCGCCAGCCGCGTGAGCACGGGAGCTTTCTTT. The gene calls are TRBV10-2 and TRBJ1-1; unclear D gene. Germline V gives CDR1 WSHSY, CDR2 SAAADI. The CDR3 is made up of 11 amino acids. Trimming removed 8 bases from V and 10 bases from J, with 14 bases in between.

CDR3 protein: CSSHRSGRYEQYF. The CDR3 region has the DNA TGCAGCTCTCACCGATCAGGACGCTACGAGCAGTACTTC. This chain uses TRBV20-1 with TRBJ2-7; D is ambiguous. The CDR3 is made up of 13 amino acids. The germline CDR1 and CDR2 sequences are DFQATT and SNEGSKA (reference sequence).

This clonotype was detected only a few times. The chain recombines TRBV7-2 with TRBJ1-1, with D hard to call. The germline V and J ends were trimmed by 5 bases and 4 bases, with 17 bases remaining between them. Germline assignment: CDR1 SGHTA and CDR2 FQGNSA. The CDR3 runs 15 residues. The DNA for the CDR3 is TGTGCCAGCAGCCGCAGGACCGGGCGGTCCACTGAAGCTTTCTTT. It specifies CASSRRTGRSTEAFF.

This clonotype has just a few counts. The rearrangement links TRBV5-1 to TRBJ2-2; 12 nucleotides line up with TRBD2. V shed 1 base, J shed 5 bases, and the junction held 6 bases outside the gene matches. The CDR3 runs 17 residues. CDR1 and CDR2 from the germline V gene are SGHRS and YFSETQ. The CDR3, as DNA: TGCGCCAGCAGCTTGAGGCTAGCGGGAGGGCCGACCGGGGAGCTGTTTTTT. Protein sequence: CASSLRLAGGPTGELFF.

This clonotype occurred many times. This chain uses TRBV7-6 with TRBJ2-7; a weak D match, TRBD1 (6 bases). Germline-derived CDR1 and CDR2 are SGHVS and FNYEAQ. V was cut by 7 bases and J by 2 bases, with 18 bases left in between. The CDR3 runs 15 residues. The CDR3 DNA is TGTGCCAGCATGAAGAACGCAGGGGAACCCTACGAGCAGTACTTC. Its protein product is CASMKNAGEPYEQYF.

This clonotype was seen repeatedly, ten times or more. The chain links TRBV7-2 to TRBJ1-1, with a weak D call TRBD1 (5 bases). Per germline, CDR1 SGHTA and CDR2 FQGNSA. V was clipped by 3 bases and J by 1 base, with 6 bases between them. This CDR3 is built from 13 residues. The CDR3 loop is CASSFQGNTEAFF. The CDR3 DNA is TGTGCCAGCAGCTTCCAGGGGAACACTGAAGCTTTCTTT.